The 7 T cell receptor beta chains given below trace back to one sample, sequenced in a study of cytomegalovirus exposure and HLA in healthy donors. PCR was performed using 60 Vbeta and 13 Jbeta primers. TCRdb's copy holds only in-frame clones and misses some; the assay was immunoSEQ multiplex PCR. Here the sample spans under 200,000 clones, over 75% being singletons. The source material was PBMCs. The receptors derive from a woman in her forties or fifties in good health and CMV-seronegative.

The chain carries TRBV4-2 and TRBJ2-1; TRBD1 might be the D (8 bases). Germline CDR1 LGHNA, CDR2 YNFKEQ. The CDR3 runs 15 residues. V lost 4 bases to trimming and J lost 8 bases, with 18 bases between them. CDR3 protein: CASSPLGTGGDEQFF. As DNA, the CDR3 is TGTGCCAGCAGCCCTCTAGGAACAGGGGGGGATGAGCAGTTCTTC.

The chain couples TRBV5-6 to TRBJ2-7; 8 bases are shared with TRBD1. Germline-derived CDR1 and CDR2 are SGHDT and YYEEEE. CDR3 size: 14 residues. Trimming removed 4 bases from V and 3 bases from J; junction bases left unmatched: 6. DNA of the CDR3: TGTGCCAGCAGCCTACGGGACAGGAACTACGAGCAGTACTTC. Protein product: CASSLRDRNYEQYF.

The rearrangement joins TRBV2 to TRBJ2-5, with TRBD2 matching over 14 bases. The ends lost 0 bases at V and 9 bases at J; junction bases unmatched: 6. The CDR3 extends over 16 amino acids. The germline CDR1 and CDR2 sequences are SNHLY and FYNNEI. The CDR3 DNA is TGTGCCAGCAGTGAAGCGCTGGGACTAGCGGGAGCCGCCCAGTACTTC. The encoded protein is CASSEALGLAGAAQYF.

This chain connects TRBV28 to TRBJ2-2; 7 positions match TRBD1. CDR1 and CDR2 (germline): MDHEN, SYDVKM. J was trimmed by 0 bases and V by 3 bases; bases with no gene match: 4. The CDR3 runs 16 residues. CDR3 in DNA: TGTGCCAGCAGTTTGACGGGGACAGCGAACACCGGGGAGCTGTTTTTT. It codes for CASSLTGTANTGELFF.

The chain uses TRBV4-1 and TRBJ2-7, with a possible D match to TRBD2 (6 bases). There are 14 residues in the CDR3. The germline CDR1 and CDR2 sequences are MGHRA and YSYEKL. V was pared by 5 bases and J by 1 base, with 12 bases between. This CDR3 is CASSGAGKSYEQYF. Here the CDR3 DNA reads TGCGCCAGCAGCGGCGCGGGGAAGTCCTACGAGCAGTACTTC.

V usage is TRBV6-5 and J usage is TRBJ1-1; D gene unclear. V was trimmed by 9 bases and J by 0 bases, leaving 14 bases between them. Germline-derived CDR1 and CDR2 are MNHEY and SVGAGI. The CDR3 sequence is 14 residues long. CDR3 sequence (DNA): TGTGCCAGTCGTTACGGGGAGATGAACACTGAAGCTTTCTTT. This encodes CASRYGEMNTEAFF.

This sequence joins TRBV2 and TRBJ1-2; 7 bases line up with TRBD1. The germline V gene encodes CDR1 SNHLY and CDR2 FYNNEI. The ends lost 0 bases at V and 4 bases at J; junction bases unmatched: 5. The length of the CDR3 is 15 residues. As DNA, the CDR3 is TGTGCCAGCAGTGAAGCTCCAGGGGGTAGCTATGGCTACACCTTC. It yields the protein CASSEAPGGSYGYTF.